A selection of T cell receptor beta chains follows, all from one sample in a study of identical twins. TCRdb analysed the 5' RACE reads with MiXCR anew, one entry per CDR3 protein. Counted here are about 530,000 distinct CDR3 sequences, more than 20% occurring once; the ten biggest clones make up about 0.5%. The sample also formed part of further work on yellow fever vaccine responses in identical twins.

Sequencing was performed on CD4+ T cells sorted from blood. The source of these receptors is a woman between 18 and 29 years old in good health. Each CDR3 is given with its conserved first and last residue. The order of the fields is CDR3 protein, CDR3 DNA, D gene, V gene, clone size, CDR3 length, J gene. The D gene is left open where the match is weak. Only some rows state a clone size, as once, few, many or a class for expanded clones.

CDR3: CASSLDSRFTGNEQFF; DNA: TGCGCCAGCAGCTTGGATTCGCGATTCACAGGGAATGAGCAGTTCTTC; D: -; V: TRBV5-1; size: -; length: 16; J: TRBJ2-1
CDR3: CASSGGAVGQPQHF; DNA: TGTGCCAGCAGCGGGGGAGCAGTCGGTCAGCCCCAGCATTTT; D: -; V: TRBV21-1; size: -; length: 14; J: TRBJ1-5
CDR3: CASKRQGAGETQYF; DNA: TGTGCCAGCAAAAGACAGGGGGCGGGGGAGACCCAGTACTTC; D: TRBD1; V: TRBV2; size: -; length: 14; J: TRBJ2-5
CDR3: CSVRDPPSGELFF; DNA: TGCAGCGTCAGGGATCCTCCATCCGGGGAGCTGTTTTTT; D: -; V: TRBV29-1; size: -; length: 13; J: TRBJ2-2
CDR3: CASTGTSGVANTGELFF; DNA: TGCGCCAGCACCGGGACTAGCGGGGTCGCGAACACCGGGGAGCTGTTTTTT; D: TRBD2; V: TRBV5-1; size: -; length: 17; J: TRBJ2-2
CDR3: CASCLRGTRDNPTDTQYF; DNA: TGTGCCAGCTGTTTAAGGGGTACCCGGGACAATCCGACAGATACGCAGTATTTT; D: -; V: TRBV3-1; size: -; length: 18; J: TRBJ2-3
CDR3: CASTVGGNTEAFF; DNA: TGTGCCAGCACCGTCGGAGGGAACACTGAAGCTTTCTTT; D: -; V: TRBV12-3/TRBV12-4; size: many; length: 13; J: TRBJ1-1
CDR3: CSVDSGYSTDTQYF; DNA: TGCAGCGTTGATAGCGGCTATAGCACAGATACGCAGTATTTT; D: -; V: TRBV29-1; size: few; length: 14; J: TRBJ2-3
CDR3: CASSLAAGDTGELFF; DNA: TGCGCCAGCAGCTTGGCCGCGGGTGACACCGGGGAGCTGTTTTTT; D: -; V: TRBV5-1; size: -; length: 15; J: TRBJ2-2
CDR3: CASSSATGGAASPLHF; DNA: TGTGCCAGCAGTTCAGCGACGGGGGGGGCTGCATCACCCCTCCACTTT; D: -; V: TRBV12-3/TRBV12-4; size: few; length: 16; J: TRBJ1-6
CDR3: CASGGGLGSGELFF; DNA: TGTGCCAGCGGAGGCGGGTTAGGGTCCGGGGAGCTGTTTTTT; D: -; V: TRBV11-3; size: -; length: 14; J: TRBJ2-2
CDR3: CSAGAGHSYNEQFF; DNA: TGCAGTGCCGGGGCGGGACACTCCTACAATGAGCAGTTCTTC; D: -; V: TRBV20-1; size: -; length: 14; J: TRBJ2-1
CDR3: CASSLRVRPEQFF; DNA: TGTGCCAGCAGTTTAAGGGTCCGTCCTGAGCAGTTCTTC; D: -; V: TRBV12-3/TRBV12-4; size: few; length: 13; J: TRBJ2-1
CDR3: CSVPRGTEAFF; DNA: TGCAGCGTCCCCCGGGGGACTGAAGCTTTCTTT; D: -; V: TRBV29-1; size: few; length: 11; J: TRBJ1-1
CDR3: CASSLGQTNTGELFF; DNA: TGTGCCAGCAGTTTGGGACAGACGAACACCGGGGAGCTGTTTTTT; D: TRBD1; V: TRBV5-1; size: -; length: 15; J: TRBJ2-2
CDR3: CASNQDGYEQYF; DNA: TGTGCCAGCAACCAAGACGGTTACGAGCAGTACTTC; D: -; V: TRBV2; size: many; length: 12; J: TRBJ2-7
CDR3: CATSDPGTEDYNEQFF; DNA: TGTGCCACCAGTGACCCCGGGACAGAGGATTACAATGAGCAGTTCTTC; D: TRBD1; V: TRBV24-1; size: -; length: 16; J: TRBJ2-1
CDR3: CASSPSTGGRDTEAFF; DNA: TGTGCCAGCAGCCCATCGACAGGGGGTAGGGACACTGAAGCTTTCTTT; D: TRBD1; V: TRBV5-4; size: -; length: 16; J: TRBJ1-1
CDR3: CASSLEPGVSYGYTF; DNA: TGTGCCAGCAGCTTAGAGCCAGGGGTTTCCTATGGCTACACCTTC; D: -; V: TRBV7-9; size: -; length: 15; J: TRBJ1-2
CDR3: CASSQGTSGTDEQFF; DNA: TGTGCCAGCAGCCAAGGAACTAGCGGGACTGATGAGCAGTTCTTC; D: TRBD2; V: TRBV4-2; size: -; length: 15; J: TRBJ2-1
CDR3: CASSPGTGLNTDTQYF; DNA: TGTGCCAGCTCACCAGGGACAGGACTTAACACAGATACGCAGTATTTT; D: TRBD1; V: TRBV18; size: few; length: 16; J: TRBJ2-3
CDR3: CASSRDSLQETQYF; DNA: TGCGCCAGCAGTAGGGACAGCCTCCAAGAGACCCAGTACTTC; D: TRBD1; V: TRBV5-1; size: -; length: 14; J: TRBJ2-5
CDR3: CASSPGLAGGPQGNEQFF; DNA: TGTGCCAGCAGCCCGGGACTAGCGGGGGGGCCCCAGGGTAATGAGCAGTTCTTC; D: TRBD2; V: TRBV3-1; size: -; length: 18; J: TRBJ2-1
CDR3: CASSLGTSWETQYF; DNA: TGCGCCAGCAGCTTGGGGACTAGCTGGGAGACCCAGTACTTC; D: TRBD2; V: TRBV5-1; size: few; length: 14; J: TRBJ2-5
CDR3: CSAALRQGNTDTQYF; DNA: TGCAGTGCTGCCCTCCGACAGGGAAACACAGATACGCAGTATTTT; D: TRBD1; V: TRBV20-1; size: -; length: 15; J: TRBJ2-3
CDR3: CASSQAGMPSGNTIYF; DNA: TGTGCCAGCAGCCAAGCCGGGATGCCTTCTGGAAACACCATATATTTT; D: -; V: TRBV14; size: -; length: 16; J: TRBJ1-3
CDR3: CASSQDPNTGELFF; DNA: TGCGCCAGCAGCCAAGACCCTAACACCGGGGAGCTGTTTTTT; D: -; V: TRBV5-1; size: -; length: 14; J: TRBJ2-2
CDR3: CATSDRSGTAYNEQFF; DNA: TGTGCCACCAGTGATAGGAGCGGGACGGCCTACAATGAGCAGTTCTTC; D: TRBD2; V: TRBV24-1; size: -; length: 16; J: TRBJ2-1
CDR3: CASSQQEGVGYTF; DNA: TGTGCCAGCAGCCAACAGGAGGGCGTTGGCTACACCTTC; D: -; V: TRBV7-2; size: -; length: 13; J: TRBJ1-2
CDR3: CASSEVGDTQYF; DNA: TGTGCCAGCAGTGAGGTTGGAGATACGCAGTATTTT; D: -; V: TRBV2; size: -; length: 12; J: TRBJ2-3
CDR3: CASSTTWRDSTDTQYF; DNA: TGTGCCAGTAGTACCACCTGGCGGGATAGCACAGATACGCAGTATTTT; D: -; V: TRBV19; size: -; length: 16; J: TRBJ2-3
CDR3: CSVDRGDGYTF; DNA: TGCAGCGTTGACCGGGGGGATGGCTACACCTTC; D: -; V: TRBV29-1; size: -; length: 11; J: TRBJ1-2
CDR3: CASSSGDSPARNEQFF; DNA: TGTGCCAGCAGTTCAGGGGACAGCCCGGCGAGGAATGAGCAGTTCTTC; D: TRBD1; V: TRBV12-3/TRBV12-4; size: few; length: 16; J: TRBJ2-1
CDR3: CASSEGSNEQFF; DNA: TGTGCCAGCAGTGAAGGGAGCAATGAGCAGTTCTTC; D: -; V: TRBV2; size: -; length: 12; J: TRBJ2-1
CDR3: CAISDWRDGYEQYF; DNA: TGTGCCATCAGTGATTGGAGGGATGGCTACGAGCAGTACTTC; D: -; V: TRBV10-3; size: few; length: 14; J: TRBJ2-7
CDR3: CASSQTPGDFYNSPLHF; DNA: TGCGCCAGCAGCCAGACACCAGGGGACTTTTATAATTCACCCCTCCACTTT; D: -; V: TRBV4-1; size: many; length: 17; J: TRBJ1-6
CDR3: CSASGGVNQPQHF; DNA: TGCAGTGCTTCCGGGGGGGTGAATCAGCCCCAGCATTTT; D: -; V: TRBV20-1; size: few; length: 13; J: TRBJ1-5
CDR3: CASSPGVLGTDTQYF; DNA: TGTGCCAGCTCACCGGGGGTTTTGGGCACAGATACGCAGTATTTT; D: -; V: TRBV18; size: few; length: 15; J: TRBJ2-3
CDR3: CASSHGTAVPYNEQFF; DNA: TGTGCCAGCAGCCACGGGACAGCTGTCCCTTACAATGAGCAGTTCTTC; D: TRBD1; V: TRBV14; size: few; length: 16; J: TRBJ2-1
CDR3: CASSYMTSRETQYF; DNA: TGTGCCAGCAGTTATATGACTAGCAGGGAGACCCAGTACTTC; D: TRBD2; V: TRBV6-5; size: -; length: 14; J: TRBJ2-5
CDR3: CASSLPPGNHEQYF; DNA: TGTGCCAGCAGTTTGCCCCCAGGGAACCACGAGCAGTACTTC; D: -; V: TRBV28; size: once; length: 14; J: TRBJ2-7
CDR3: CASSLATSGRAGELFF; DNA: TGTGCCAGCAGCTTAGCGACTAGCGGGAGGGCCGGGGAGCTGTTTTTT; D: TRBD2; V: TRBV11-2; size: -; length: 16; J: TRBJ2-2
CDR3: CASSYRDPGTGELFF; DNA: TGCGCCAGCAGCTACAGGGACCCTGGCACCGGGGAGCTGTTTTTT; D: -; V: TRBV4-1; size: -; length: 15; J: TRBJ2-2
CDR3: CSVGKAGNTEAFF; DNA: TGCAGCGTTGGAAAGGCAGGGAACACTGAAGCTTTCTTT; D: -; V: TRBV29-1; size: few; length: 13; J: TRBJ1-1
CDR3: CATSGLRTLGGSNQPQHF; DNA: TGTGCCACCAGTGGTTTAAGAACGTTGGGCGGTAGCAATCAGCCCCAGCATTTT; D: -; V: TRBV24-1; size: few; length: 18; J: TRBJ1-5
CDR3: CSARDQPRDSFQGTQYF; DNA: TGCAGTGCTAGAGACCAACCACGCGACAGTTTCCAAGGGACCCAGTACTTC; D: -; V: TRBV20-1; size: -; length: 17; J: TRBJ2-5
CDR3: CASSSRTGAPYEQYF; DNA: TGTGCCAGCAGTTCAAGGACAGGGGCCCCCTACGAGCAGTACTTC; D: TRBD1; V: TRBV28; size: few; length: 15; J: TRBJ2-7
CDR3: CASSPQGQGTDTQYF; DNA: TGTGCCAGCTCACCTCAGGGACAGGGTACAGATACGCAGTATTTT; D: TRBD1; V: TRBV18; size: once; length: 15; J: TRBJ2-3
CDR3: CASSPGLAGIGTQYF; DNA: TGTGCCAGCAGTCCTGGACTAGCGGGAATAGGTACGCAGTATTTT; D: TRBD2; V: TRBV12-3/TRBV12-4; size: few; length: 15; J: TRBJ2-3
CDR3: CASSHSPSRQETQYF; DNA: TGCGCCAGCAGTCACTCCCCCTCTCGCCAAGAGACCCAGTACTTC; D: -; V: TRBV4-1; size: few; length: 15; J: TRBJ2-5
CDR3: CATSEGRLSTDTQYF; DNA: TGTGCCACCAGTGAGGGCCGGCTCAGCACAGATACGCAGTATTTT; D: -; V: TRBV24-1; size: few; length: 15; J: TRBJ2-3
CDR3: CSARDVTDYSRSYNEQFF; DNA: TGCAGTGCTAGAGATGTGACAGACTATAGCCGCTCCTACAATGAGCAGTTCTTC; D: -; V: TRBV20-1; size: few; length: 18; J: TRBJ2-1